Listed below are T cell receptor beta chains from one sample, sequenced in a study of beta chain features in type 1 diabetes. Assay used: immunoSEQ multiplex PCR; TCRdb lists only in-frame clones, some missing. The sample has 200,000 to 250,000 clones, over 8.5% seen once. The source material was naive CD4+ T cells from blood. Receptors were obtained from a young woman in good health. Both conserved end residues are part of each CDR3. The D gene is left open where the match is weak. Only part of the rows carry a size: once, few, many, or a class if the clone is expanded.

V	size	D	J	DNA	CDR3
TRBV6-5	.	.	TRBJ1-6	TGTGCCAGCAGTTACCGCGGGTCACCCCTCCACTTT	CASSYRGSPLHF
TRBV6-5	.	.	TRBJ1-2	TGTGCCAGCAGTTACTCCTCCTTTTCCTACACCTTC	CASSYSSFSYTF
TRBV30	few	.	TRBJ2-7	TGTGCCTGGAGTCTCGGGGACTCTAACTACGAGCAGTACTTC	CAWSLGDSNYEQYF
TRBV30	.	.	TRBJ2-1	TGTGCCTGGACCCCTCGGCCTGAGGGAATCCCGAGGGGGTACAATGAGCAGTTCTTC	CAWTPRPEGIPRGYNEQFF
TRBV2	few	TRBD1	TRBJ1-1	TGTGCCAGCAGTGAAGGGACAGGGCCGACGAACACTGAAGCTTTCTTT	CASSEGTGPTNTEAFF
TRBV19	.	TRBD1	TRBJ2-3	TGTGCCAGTAGTAGCAGGGGGCGCACAGATACGCAGTATTTT	CASSSRGRTDTQYF
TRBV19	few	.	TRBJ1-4	TGTGCCACTGGCATGGATGAAAAACTGTTTTTT	CATGMDEKLFF
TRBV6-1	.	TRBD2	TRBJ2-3	TGTGCCAGCGGGGCTAGCGGGGGACCCACAGATACGCAGTATTTT	CASGASGGPTDTQYF
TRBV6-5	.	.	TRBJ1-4	TGTGCCAGCAGCCCACAGGGAACGATTAATGAAAAACTGTTTTTT	CASSPQGTINEKLFF
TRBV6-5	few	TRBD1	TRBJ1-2	TGTGCCAGCAGTGATGAAACAGGGGGCGGTGGCTACACCTTC	CASSDETGGGGYTF
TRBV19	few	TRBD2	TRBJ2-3	TGTGCCAGTAGTACCGGGACTAGGCAAGATACGCAGTATTTT	CASSTGTRQDTQYF
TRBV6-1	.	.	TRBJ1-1	TGTGCCAGCAGTGTGGAGACAGCAAATGAAGCTTTCTTT	CASSVETANEAFF
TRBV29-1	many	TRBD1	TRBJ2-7	TGCAGCGTTATCGACAGGGGGCACGAGCAGTACTTC	CSVIDRGHEQYF
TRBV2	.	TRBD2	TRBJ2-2	TGTGCCAGCAGTCCCCCGGGACTAGCGGGAGCCGGGGAGCTGTTTTTT	CASSPPGLAGAGELFF
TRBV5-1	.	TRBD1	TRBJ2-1	TGCGCCAGCAGCTGGGACAGGTCCAATGAGCAGTTCTTC	CASSWDRSNEQFF
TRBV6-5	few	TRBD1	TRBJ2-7	TGTGCCAGCAGCTGGACAGGGTACGAGCAGTACTTC	CASSWTGYEQYF
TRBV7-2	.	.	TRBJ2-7	TGTGCCAGCAGCTTAGATCCAGGGGACGACGAGCAGTACTTC	CASSLDPGDDEQYF
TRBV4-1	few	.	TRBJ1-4	TGCGCCAGCAGGCCCTACATGCGGACTAATGAAAAACTGTTTTTT	CASRPYMRTNEKLFF
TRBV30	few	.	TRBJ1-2	TGTGCCTGGAGTGGCGGGAACTATGGCTACACCTTC	CAWSGGNYGYTF
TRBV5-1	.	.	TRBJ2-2	TGCGCCAGCAGCTTTAGCATGGCGGGGGCCTACACCGGGGAGCTGTTTTTT	CASSFSMAGAYTGELFF
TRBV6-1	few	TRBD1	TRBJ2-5	TGTGCCAGCTGCAAAGGGGGACAGCTAGAGACCCAGTACTTC	CASCKGGQLETQYF
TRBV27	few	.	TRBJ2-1	TGTGCCAGCAGTTTATACCGGGACTCGAACTCCTACAATGAGCAGTTCTTC	CASSLYRDSNSYNEQFF
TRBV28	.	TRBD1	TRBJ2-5	TGTGCCAGCAGTTCCAGGGGGTTTATGGAGACCCAGTACTTC	CASSSRGFMETQYF
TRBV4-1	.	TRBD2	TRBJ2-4	TGCGCCAGCAGCCAAGGCCCCGCGGGTAGCGGGAGGGCCGTATCCAAAAACATTCAGTACTTC	CASSQGPAGSGRAVSKNIQYF
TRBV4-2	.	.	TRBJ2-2	TGTGCCAGCAGCCAAGATGGCCGACAGCACACCGGGGAGCTGTTTTTT	CASSQDGRQHTGELFF
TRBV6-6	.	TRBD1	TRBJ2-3	TGTGCCAGCAGTGGGACAGGCGGTACAGATACGCAGTATTTT	CASSGTGGTDTQYF
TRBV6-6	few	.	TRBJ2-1	TGTGCCAGCAGAACGGATGCTAGCAGCACTGAGCAGTTCTTC	CASRTDASSTEQFF
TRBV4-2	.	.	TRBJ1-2	TGTGCCAGCAGCCGAGAGACAGGCGGCCGCTACACCTTC	CASSRETGGRYTF
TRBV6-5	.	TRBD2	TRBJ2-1	TGTGCCAGCAGTTACTCGACTAGCGGGGGCTACAATGAGCAGTTCTTC	CASSYSTSGGYNEQFF
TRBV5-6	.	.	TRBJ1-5	TGTGCCAGCAGCTTGGGGCGATGGGGCCAGCCCCAGCATTTT	CASSLGRWGQPQHF
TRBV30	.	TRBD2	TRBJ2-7	TGTGCCTGGAGTGCTGCGGGACTAGTAGAGCAGTACTTC	CAWSAAGLVEQYF
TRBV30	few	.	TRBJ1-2	TGTGCCTGGAAGCGGGGTGGCTACACCTTC	CAWKRGGYTF
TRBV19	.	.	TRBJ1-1	TGTGCCAGTAGGCCCGTAGGGGTGAACACTGAAGCTTTCTTT	CASRPVGVNTEAFF
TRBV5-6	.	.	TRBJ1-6	TGTGCCAGCAGCGGGGGCCTCTTTTATAATTCACCCCTCCACTTT	CASSGGLFYNSPLHF
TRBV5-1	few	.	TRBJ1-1	TGCGCCAGCAGCTTGGGACAGACACACATGAACACTGAAGCTTTCTTT	CASSLGQTHMNTEAFF
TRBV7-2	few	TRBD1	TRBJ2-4	TGTGCCAGCAGCCTGGGACAGGTCCTAAACATTCAGTACTTC	CASSLGQVLNIQYF
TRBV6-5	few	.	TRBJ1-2	TGTGCCAGCAGTACAGGGTATGGCTACACCTTC	CASSTGYGYTF
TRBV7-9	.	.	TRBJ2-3	TGTGCCAGCAGCACAGACGGGAGTAGCACAGATACGCAGTATTTT	CASSTDGSSTDTQYF
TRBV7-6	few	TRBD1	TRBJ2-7	TGTGCCAGCAGCTCCCCGTACAGGGGGTACTACGAGCAGTACTTC	CASSSPYRGYYEQYF
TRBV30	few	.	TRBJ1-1	TGTGCCTGGAGTGTAATTCTTGCGCGTCGGGGTACAAAGAACACTGAAGCTTTCTTT	CAWSVILARRGTKNTEAFF
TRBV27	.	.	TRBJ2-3	TGTGCCAGCAGTTTAATGACAGCTAGCACAGATACGCAGTATTTT	CASSLMTASTDTQYF
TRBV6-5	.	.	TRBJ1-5	TGTGCCAGCAGTTACGCTGCAGGGTCGTGGCCCCAGCATTTT	CASSYAAGSWPQHF
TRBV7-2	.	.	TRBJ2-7	TGTGCCAGCAGCTTACGGGGGTGGGTTAGCCCGACCAACTACGAGCAGTACTTC	CASSLRGWVSPTNYEQYF
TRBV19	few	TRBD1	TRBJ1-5	TGTGCCAGTAGACTAGAGGTCGCGGGACAGCCCAATCGAAGGTACCAGCCCCAGCATTTT	CASRLEVAGQPNRRYQPQHF
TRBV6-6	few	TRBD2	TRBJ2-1	TGTGCCAGCAGCCCCGATACTAGCGGGAGAAGCAATGAGCAGTTCTTC	CASSPDTSGRSNEQFF
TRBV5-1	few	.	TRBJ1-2	TGCGCCAGCAGCCCTCGGACAGATAACTATGGCTACACCTTC	CASSPRTDNYGYTF